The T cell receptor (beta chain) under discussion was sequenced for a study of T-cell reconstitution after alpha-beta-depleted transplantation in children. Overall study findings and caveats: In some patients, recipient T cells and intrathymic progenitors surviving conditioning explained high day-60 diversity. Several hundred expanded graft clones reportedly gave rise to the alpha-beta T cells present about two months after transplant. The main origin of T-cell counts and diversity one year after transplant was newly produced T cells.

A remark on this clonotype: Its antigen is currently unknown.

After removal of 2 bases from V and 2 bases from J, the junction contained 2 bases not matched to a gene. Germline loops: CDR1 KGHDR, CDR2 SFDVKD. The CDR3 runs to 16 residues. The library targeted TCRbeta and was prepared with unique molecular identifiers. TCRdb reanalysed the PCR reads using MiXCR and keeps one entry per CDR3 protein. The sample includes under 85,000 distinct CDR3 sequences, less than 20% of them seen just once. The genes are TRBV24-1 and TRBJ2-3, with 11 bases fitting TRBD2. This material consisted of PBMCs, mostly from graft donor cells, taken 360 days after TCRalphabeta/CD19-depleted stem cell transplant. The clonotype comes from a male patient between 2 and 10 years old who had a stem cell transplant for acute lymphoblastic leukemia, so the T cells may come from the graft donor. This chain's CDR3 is CATSDSLAGATDTQYF. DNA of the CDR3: TGTGCCACCAGTGATTCACTAGCGGGAGCCACAGATACGCAGTATTTT.